This T cell receptor beta chain stems from a study of PD-L1 blockade in urothelial cancer. Study details: The median T cell count in blood samples was some 140,000. Study-wide results and limits: Clones that were tumor-associated expanded more in the blood of durable-benefit patients at 3 weeks.

This clone was picked up a small number of times. The antigen is undetermined. Synthetic TCR analog templates were spiked into all PCRs individually. Some clones are missing from TCRdb's copy, which holds only in-frame ones; the method was immunoSEQ multiplex PCR. The data show about 45,000 clones, with roughly 82% seen just once and less than 15% held by the top ten. Time point reported: peripheral blood 6 weeks after treatment start. Patients were living with locally advanced or metastatic urothelial carcinoma. The V gene end was trimmed by 1 base and the J gene end by 5 bases; junction bases not matched to a gene: 6. Germline assignment: CDR1 GTSNPN and CDR2 SVGIG (reference sequence). The CDR3 has 14 residues.

The sequence was collected from a man aged 55 to 70 with urothelial cancer. Sequencing used PBMCs, obtained around atezolizumab (anti-PD-L1) treatment. This chain uses TRBV30 with TRBJ2-7; 9 bases agree with TRBD1. The CDR3 DNA reads TGTGCCTGGAGTGCGGGACAGGGTTACCACGAGCAGTACTTC. Translated: CAWSAGQGYHEQYF.